This TCR beta chain was observed in a study of T-cell memory formation after mild COVID-19. Study results and limitations: Contracting clones, day 15 to 85, had balanced CD4/CD8, and later expanders favored CD4+.

About this clonotype itself: Its matching antigen is unknown.

CDR1 and CDR2 from the germline V gene are LNHDA and SQIVND (reference sequence). Trimming shortened V by 7 bases and J by 0 bases, and 13 bases separated the two germline ends. This CDR3 is built from 15 residues. cDNA libraries for TCR alpha and TCR beta, carrying sample barcodes and UMIs, came from 5'RACE with constant-segment primers. From the 5' RACE reads, TCRdb called clonotypes with MiXCR, one entry per CDR3 protein. Here the sample spans 150,000 to 200,000 distinct CDR3 sequences, approximately 16% being singletons. Sequencing used PBMCs or a T cell subset sorted from them (not recorded which). The chain combines TRBV19 with TRBJ1-5; weak D call: TRBD1 (5 bases). The clonotype comes from an adult woman who had mild COVID-19 (a few samples of this study predate the infection). Cell type and time point are not known. CDR3 sequence: CASTDSQYSNQPQHF. The CDR3 region has the DNA TGTGCCAGTACAGACAGCCAATATAGCAATCAGCCCCAGCATTTT.